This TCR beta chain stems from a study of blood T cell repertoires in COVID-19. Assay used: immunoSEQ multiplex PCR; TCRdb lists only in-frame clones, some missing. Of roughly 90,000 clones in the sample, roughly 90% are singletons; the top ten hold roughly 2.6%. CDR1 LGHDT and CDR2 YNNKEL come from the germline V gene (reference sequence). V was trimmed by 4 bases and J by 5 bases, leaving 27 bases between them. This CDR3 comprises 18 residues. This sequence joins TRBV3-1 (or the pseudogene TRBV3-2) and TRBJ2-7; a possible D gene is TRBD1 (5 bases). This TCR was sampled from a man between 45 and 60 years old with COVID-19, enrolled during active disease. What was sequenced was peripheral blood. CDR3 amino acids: CASSPGLGAGQFLDEQYF. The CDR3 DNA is TGTGCCAGCAGCCCTGGGTTAGGGGCAGGCCAGTTTCTCGACGAGCAGTACTTC.